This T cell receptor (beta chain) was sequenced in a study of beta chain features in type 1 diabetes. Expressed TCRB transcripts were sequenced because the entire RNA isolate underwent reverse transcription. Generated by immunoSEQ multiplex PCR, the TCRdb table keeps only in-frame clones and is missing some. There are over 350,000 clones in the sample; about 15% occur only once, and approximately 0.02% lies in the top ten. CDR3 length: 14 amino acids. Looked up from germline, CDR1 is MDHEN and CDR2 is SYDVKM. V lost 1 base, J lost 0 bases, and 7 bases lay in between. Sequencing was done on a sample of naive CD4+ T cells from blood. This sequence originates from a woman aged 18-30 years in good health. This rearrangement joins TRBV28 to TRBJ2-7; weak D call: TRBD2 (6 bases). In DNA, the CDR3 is TGTGCCAGCAGTTTATCGCGGGGCTCCTACGAGCAGTACTTC. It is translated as CASSLSRGSYEQYF.